This T cell receptor (beta chain) derives from a study of identical twins. General study points: Twin sharing of out-of-frame TCR alpha was underestimated by models in monozygotic pairs. Abundant cord blood beta clonotypes carried fewer insertions; memory repertoires showed none.

A universal primer site was incorporated via template switching, and the cDNA contained unique molecular identifiers. TCRdb reprocessed the 5' RACE reads with MiXCR, giving one entry per CDR3 protein. The profile shows some 1,700,000 distinct CDR3 sequences, under 35% of them singletons. Only healthy Caucasians were included as donors. Trimming took 0 bases from V and 3 from J, leaving 15 bases between them. The germline V gene encodes CDR1 SGHRS and CDR2 YFSETQ. The CDR3 has 16 residues. There are a few counts of this clonotype. What it binds is not known. The chain joins TRBV5-1 to TRBJ1-2, with no clear D. The source material was cord blood. This receptor was identified in a newborn girl in good health. Here the CDR3 reads CASSLGGPRWDYGYTF. The CDR3 DNA reads as TGCGCCAGCAGCTTGGGCGGCCCGAGGTGGGACTATGGCTACACCTTC.